Listed below are T cell receptor beta chains from one sample, sequenced in a study of blood T cells in healthy people across ages. TCRdb ran MiXCR on the 5' RACE reads and lists one entry per CDR3 protein. The repertoire holds hundreds of thousands of distinct CDR3 sequences, with around a fifth as singletons. The specimen was blood. These TCRs come from a man between 70 and 80 years old in good health. Both conserved end residues are trimmed from each CDR3. The D gene is left open where the match is weak. A row's size may be missing; if present it is once, few, many or a size class.

clone_size d_call v_call cdr3_length cdr3_aa
. . TRBV21-1 12 ASSPDGENYEQY
few TRBD1 TRBV11-2 14 ASSQTGLSGANVLT
few . TRBV18 11 ASSSNMNTEAF
. . TRBV12-5 13 ASGSRQGRRETQY
. . TRBV5-1 15 ASSLAMGGRSYNEQF
once . TRBV5-1 15 ASSLAAWGGRTDTQY
. TRBD1 TRBV5-1 13 ASSLDPGGPDEQY
few TRBD2 TRBV5-4 14 ASSLPTSGSGNEQF
few TRBD1 TRBV3-1 13 ASSQQDRESHGYT
. TRBD2 TRBV2 13 ASSELGGSPDTQY
. . TRBV21-1 17 ASSKEEGDSHSGANVLT
. TRBD1 TRBV29-1 9 SANTGTAAF